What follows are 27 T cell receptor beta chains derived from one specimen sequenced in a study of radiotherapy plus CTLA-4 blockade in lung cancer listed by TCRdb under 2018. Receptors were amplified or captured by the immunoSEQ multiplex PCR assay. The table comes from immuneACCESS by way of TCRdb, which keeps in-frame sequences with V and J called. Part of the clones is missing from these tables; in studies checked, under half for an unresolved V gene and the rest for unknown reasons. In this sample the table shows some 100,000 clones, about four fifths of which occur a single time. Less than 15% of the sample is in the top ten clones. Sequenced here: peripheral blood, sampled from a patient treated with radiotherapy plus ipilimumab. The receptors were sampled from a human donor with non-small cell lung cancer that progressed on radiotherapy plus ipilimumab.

This CDR3 is CASSIQESENYGYTF. In nucleotides, the CDR3 is TGTGCCAGCAGCATTCAAGAGTCCGAAAACTATGGCTACACCTTC. The V gene is TRBV5-8, the J gene TRBJ1-2; unclear D gene. This CDR3 is built from 15 residues. Trimming pared 4 bases from V and 2 bases from J, leaving 15 bases between. CDR1 SGHTS and CDR2 YDEGEE come from the germline V gene.

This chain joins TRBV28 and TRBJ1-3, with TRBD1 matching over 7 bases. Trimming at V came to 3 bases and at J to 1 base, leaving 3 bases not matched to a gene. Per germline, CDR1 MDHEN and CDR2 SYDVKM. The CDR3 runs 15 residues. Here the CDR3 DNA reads TGTGCCAGCAGTTTGGGGACAGTTTCTGGAAACACCATATATTTT. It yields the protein CASSLGTVSGNTIYF.

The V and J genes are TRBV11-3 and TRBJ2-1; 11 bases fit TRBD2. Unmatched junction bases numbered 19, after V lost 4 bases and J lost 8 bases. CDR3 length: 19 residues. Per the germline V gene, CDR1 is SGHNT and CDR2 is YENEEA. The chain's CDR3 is CASSSLPGTSGEGRDEQFF. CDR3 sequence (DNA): TGTGCCAGCAGCTCCCTTCCCGGGACTAGCGGAGAGGGTAGGGATGAGCAGTTCTTC.

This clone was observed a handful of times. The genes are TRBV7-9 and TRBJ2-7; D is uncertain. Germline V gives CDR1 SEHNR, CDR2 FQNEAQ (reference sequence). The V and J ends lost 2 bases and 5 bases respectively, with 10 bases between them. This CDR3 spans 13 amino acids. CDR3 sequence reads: CASSLTALDEQYF. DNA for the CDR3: TGTGCCAGCAGCTTAACGGCCCTCGACGAGCAGTACTTC. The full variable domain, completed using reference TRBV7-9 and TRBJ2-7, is DTGVSQNPRHKITKRGQNVTFRCDPISEHNRLYWYRQTLGQGPEFLTYFQNEAQLEKSRLLSDRFSAERPKGSFSTLEIQRTEQGDSAMYLCASSLTALDEQYFGPGTRLTVT.

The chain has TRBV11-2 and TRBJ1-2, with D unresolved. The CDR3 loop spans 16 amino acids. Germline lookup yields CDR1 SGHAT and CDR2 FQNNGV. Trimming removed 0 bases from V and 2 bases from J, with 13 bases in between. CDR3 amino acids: CASSLDIGYRNYGYTF. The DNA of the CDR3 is TGTGCCAGCAGCTTAGATATAGGATATAGGAACTATGGCTACACCTTC.

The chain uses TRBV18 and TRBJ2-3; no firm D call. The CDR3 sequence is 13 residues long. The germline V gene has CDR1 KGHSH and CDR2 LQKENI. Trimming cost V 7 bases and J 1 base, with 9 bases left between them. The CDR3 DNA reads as TGTGCCAGCTTTGTAGGCGGCACAGATACGCAGTATTTT. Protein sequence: CASFVGGTDTQYF.

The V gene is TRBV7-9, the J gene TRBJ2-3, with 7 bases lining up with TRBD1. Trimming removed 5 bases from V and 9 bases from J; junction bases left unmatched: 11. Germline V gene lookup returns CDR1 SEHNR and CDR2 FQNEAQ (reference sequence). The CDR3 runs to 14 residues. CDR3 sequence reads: CASSMGQTVRTQYF. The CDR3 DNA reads TGTGCCAGCAGCATGGGACAGACAGTGAGGACGCAGTATTTT.

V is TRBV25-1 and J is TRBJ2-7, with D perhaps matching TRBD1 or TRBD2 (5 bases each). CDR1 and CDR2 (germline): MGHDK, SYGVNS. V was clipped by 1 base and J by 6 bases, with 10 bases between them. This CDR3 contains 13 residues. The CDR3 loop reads CASSEFLGTEQYF. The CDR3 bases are TGTGCCAGCAGTGAATTTTTAGGGACCGAGCAGTACTTC.

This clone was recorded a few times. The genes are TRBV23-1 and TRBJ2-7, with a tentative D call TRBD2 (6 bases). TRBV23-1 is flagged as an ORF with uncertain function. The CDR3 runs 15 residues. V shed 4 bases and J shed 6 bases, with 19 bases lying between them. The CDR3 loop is CASSRYGTPGSEQYF. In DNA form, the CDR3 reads TGCGCCAGCAGTCGGTACGGGACGCCCGGGAGCGAGCAGTACTTC.

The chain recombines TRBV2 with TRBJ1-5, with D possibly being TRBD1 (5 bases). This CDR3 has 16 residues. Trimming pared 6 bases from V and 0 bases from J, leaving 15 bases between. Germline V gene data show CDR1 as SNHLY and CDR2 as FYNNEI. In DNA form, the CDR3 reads TGTGCCAGCAGGACTGGGGGGTCGGGTAGCAATCAGCCCCAGCATTTT. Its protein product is CASRTGGSGSNQPQHF. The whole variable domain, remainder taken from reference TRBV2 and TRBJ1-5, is EPEVTQTPSHQVTQMGQEVILRCVPISNHLYFYWYRQILGQKVEFLVSFYNNEISEKSEIFDDQFSVERPDGSNFTLKIRSTKLEDSAMYFCASRTGGSGSNQPQHFGDGTRLSIL.

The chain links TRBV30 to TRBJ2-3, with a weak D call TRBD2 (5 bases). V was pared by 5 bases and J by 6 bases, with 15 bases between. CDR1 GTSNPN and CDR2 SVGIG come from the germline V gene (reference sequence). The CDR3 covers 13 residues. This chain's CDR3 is CAWDYPLGDTQYF. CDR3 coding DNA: TGTGCCTGGGACTACCCGCTAGGGGATACGCAGTATTTT.

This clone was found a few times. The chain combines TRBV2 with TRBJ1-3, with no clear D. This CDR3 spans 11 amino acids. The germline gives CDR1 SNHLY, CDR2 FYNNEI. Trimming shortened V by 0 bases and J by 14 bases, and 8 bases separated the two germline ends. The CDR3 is CASSEAENLYF. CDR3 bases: TGTGCCAGCAGTGAAGCGGAAAATCTATATTTT.

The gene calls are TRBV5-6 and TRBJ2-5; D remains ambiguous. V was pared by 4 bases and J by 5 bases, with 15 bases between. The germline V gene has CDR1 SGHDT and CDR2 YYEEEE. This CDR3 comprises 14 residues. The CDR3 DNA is TGTGCCAGCAGCAAGGTCTCTATAGGGGAGACCCAGTACTTC. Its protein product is CASSKVSIGETQYF.

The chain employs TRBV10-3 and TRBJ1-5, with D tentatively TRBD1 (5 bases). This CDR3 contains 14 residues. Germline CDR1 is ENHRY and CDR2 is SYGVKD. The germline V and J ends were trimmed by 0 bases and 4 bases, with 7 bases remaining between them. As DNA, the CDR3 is TGTGCCATCAGTGAGTCGTGGGGGAATCAGCCCCAGCATTTT. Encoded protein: CAISESWGNQPQHF.

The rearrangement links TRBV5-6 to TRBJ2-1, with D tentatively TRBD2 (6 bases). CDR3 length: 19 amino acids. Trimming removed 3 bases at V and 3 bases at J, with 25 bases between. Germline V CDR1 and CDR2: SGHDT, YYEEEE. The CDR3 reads CASSSPGPVGVSGYNEQFF. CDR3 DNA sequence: TGTGCCAGCAGCTCTCCGGGCCCCGTCGGTGTTAGCGGCTACAATGAGCAGTTCTTC.

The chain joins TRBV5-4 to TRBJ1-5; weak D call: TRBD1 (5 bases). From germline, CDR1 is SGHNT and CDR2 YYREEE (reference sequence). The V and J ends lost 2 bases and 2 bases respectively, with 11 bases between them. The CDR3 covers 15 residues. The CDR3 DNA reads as TGTGCCAGCAGCTTTGGGGGGACGGGCAATCAGCCCCAGCATTTT. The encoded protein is CASSFGGTGNQPQHF.

CDR3 sequence (DNA): TGTGCCAGCAGCTTGACAGGACCCCAAGAGACCCAGTACTTC. This gives the protein CASSLTGPQETQYF. V usage is TRBV5-4 and J usage is TRBJ2-5; a possible D gene is TRBD1 (5 bases). V lost 1 base and J 1 base, leaving 8 bases between the germline ends. This CDR3 spans 14 amino acids. Germline V CDR1 and CDR2: SGHNT, YYREEE (reference sequence).

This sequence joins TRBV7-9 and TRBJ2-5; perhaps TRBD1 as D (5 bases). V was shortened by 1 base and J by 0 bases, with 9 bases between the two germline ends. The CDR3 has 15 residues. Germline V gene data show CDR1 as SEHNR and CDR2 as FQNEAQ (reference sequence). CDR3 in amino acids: CASSLGARDQETQYF. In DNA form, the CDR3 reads TGTGCCAGCAGCTTAGGGGCCAGGGACCAAGAGACCCAGTACTTC.

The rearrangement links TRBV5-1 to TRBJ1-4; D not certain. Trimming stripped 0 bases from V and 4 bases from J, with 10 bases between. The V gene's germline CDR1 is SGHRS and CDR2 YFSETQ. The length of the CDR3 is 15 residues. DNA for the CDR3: TGCGCCAGCAGCTTGGCGTCCCAGCGTAATGAAAAACTGTTTTTT. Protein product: CASSLASQRNEKLFF. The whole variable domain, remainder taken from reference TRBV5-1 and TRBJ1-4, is KAGVTQTPRYLIKTRGQQVTLSCSPISGHRSVSWYQQTPGQGLQFLFEYFSETQRNKGNFPGRFSGRQFSNSRSEMNVSTLELGDSALYLCASSLASQRNEKLFFGSGTQLSVL.

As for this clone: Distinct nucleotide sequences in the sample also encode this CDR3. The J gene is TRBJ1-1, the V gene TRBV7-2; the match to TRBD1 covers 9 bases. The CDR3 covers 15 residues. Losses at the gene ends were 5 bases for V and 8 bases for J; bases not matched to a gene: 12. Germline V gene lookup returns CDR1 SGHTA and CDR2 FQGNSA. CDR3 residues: CASSTLGTGIPEAFF. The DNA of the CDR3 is TGTGCCAGCAGCACCTTAGGGACAGGGATTCCCGAAGCTTTCTTT.

The CDR3 protein is CASSLVGISYEQYF. The DNA for the CDR3 is TGCGCCAGCAGCTTGGTAGGAATCTCCTACGAGCAGTACTTC. This chain uses TRBV5-1 with TRBJ2-7; no reliable D call. The CDR3 totals 14 residues. CDR1 SGHRS and CDR2 YFSETQ come from the germline V gene. Trimming cost V 0 bases and J 0 bases, with 7 bases left between them.

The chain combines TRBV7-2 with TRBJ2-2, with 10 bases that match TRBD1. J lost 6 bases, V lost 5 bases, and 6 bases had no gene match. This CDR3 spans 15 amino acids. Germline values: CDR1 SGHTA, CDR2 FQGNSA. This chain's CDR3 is CASSGQGGVAGELFF. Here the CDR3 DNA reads TGTGCCAGCAGCGGACAGGGGGGCGTCGCCGGGGAGCTGTTTTTT.

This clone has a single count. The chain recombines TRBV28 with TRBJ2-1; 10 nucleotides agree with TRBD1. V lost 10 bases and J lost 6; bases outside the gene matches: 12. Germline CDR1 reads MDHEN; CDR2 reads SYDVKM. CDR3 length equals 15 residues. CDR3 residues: CATLSWTGGGNEQFF. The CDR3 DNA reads TGTGCCACCCTTTCCTGGACAGGGGGAGGCAATGAGCAGTTCTTC. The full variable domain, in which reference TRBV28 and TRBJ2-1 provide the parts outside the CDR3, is DVKVTQSSRYLVKRTGEKVFLECVQDMDHENMFWYRQDPGLGLRLIYFSYDVKMKEKGDIPEGYSVSREKKERFSLILESASTNQTSMYLCATLSWTGGGNEQFFGPGTRLTVL.

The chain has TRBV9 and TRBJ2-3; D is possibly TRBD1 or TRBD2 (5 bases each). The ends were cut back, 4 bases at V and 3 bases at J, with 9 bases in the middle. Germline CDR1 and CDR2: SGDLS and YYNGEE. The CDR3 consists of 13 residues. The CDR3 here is CASSLGVTDTQYF. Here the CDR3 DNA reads TGTGCCAGCAGCCTGGGGGTAACAGATACGCAGTATTTT.

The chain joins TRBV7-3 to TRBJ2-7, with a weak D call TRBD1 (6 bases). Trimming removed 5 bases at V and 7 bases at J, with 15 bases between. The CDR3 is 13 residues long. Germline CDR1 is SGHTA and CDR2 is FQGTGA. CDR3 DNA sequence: TGTGCCAGCAGCGCAGGACAGTCAGGGGAGCAGTACTTC. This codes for CASSAGQSGEQYF.

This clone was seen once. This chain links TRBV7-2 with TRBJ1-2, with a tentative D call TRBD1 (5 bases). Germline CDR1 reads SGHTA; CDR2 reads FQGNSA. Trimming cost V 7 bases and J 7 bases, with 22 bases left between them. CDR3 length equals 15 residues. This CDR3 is CASTQAGQGIGGYTF. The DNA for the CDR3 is TGTGCCAGCACCCAAGCGGGGCAGGGAATAGGTGGCTACACCTTC.

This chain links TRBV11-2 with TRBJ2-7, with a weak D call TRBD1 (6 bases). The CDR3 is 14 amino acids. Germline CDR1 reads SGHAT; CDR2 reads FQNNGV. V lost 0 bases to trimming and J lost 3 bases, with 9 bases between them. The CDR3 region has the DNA TGTGCCAGCAGCTTAGAGGGGACAATCTACGAGCAGTACTTC. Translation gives CASSLEGTIYEQYF. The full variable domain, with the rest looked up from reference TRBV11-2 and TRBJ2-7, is EAGVAQSPRYKIIEKRQSVAFWCNPISGHATLYWYQQILGQGPKLLIQFQNNGVVDDSQLPKDRFSAERLKGVDSTLKIQPAKLEDSAVYLCASSLEGTIYEQYFGPGTRLTVT.